The 26 T cell receptor beta chains given below trace back to one sample, sequenced in a study of blood T cells in healthy people across ages. Using a J-beta primer mix together with a sample-barcoded 5' primer, a second PCR was run for roughly 7 to 12 cycles. MiXCR, applied by TCRdb to the 5' RACE reads, yields one record per CDR3 protein. Of around 780,000 distinct CDR3 sequences detected, about 56% appear once; the ten largest clones hold roughly 26%. Sample: blood. These receptors were taken from a man aged 40-49 years in good health.

The chain has TRBV2 and TRBJ2-3, with TRBD1 as a possible D gene (5 bases). Germline loops: CDR1 SNHLY, CDR2 FYNNEI. The length of the CDR3 is 16 residues. V lost 6 bases and J 0 bases, leaving 16 bases between the germline ends. The CDR3 spells CASRQTDFTSTDTQYF. In nucleotides, the CDR3 is TGTGCCAGCAGACAGACAGATTTTACTAGCACAGATACGCAGTATTTT.

This clonotype was counted only a few times. The chain couples TRBV6-4 to TRBJ1-6; TRBD1 is a possible D gene (5 bases). V was clipped by 2 bases and J by 6 bases, with 8 bases between them. The CDR3 has 14 amino acids. Germline CDR1 MRHNA, CDR2 SNTAGT. The CDR3 spells CASSDGTPNSPLHF. The CDR3 DNA reads TGTGCCAGCAGTGACGGGACCCCTAATTCACCCCTCCACTTT.

The chain uses TRBV29-1 and TRBJ2-2; perhaps TRBD2 as D (5 bases). CDR3 size: 12 residues. Looked up from germline, CDR1 is SQVTM and CDR2 is ANQGSEA. V lost 3 bases and J lost 7, with 9 bases in between. CDR3 sequence reads: CSVDSGIGELFF. The CDR3 nucleotides read TGCAGCGTTGATTCGGGGATCGGGGAGCTGTTTTTT.

The chain has TRBV20-1 and TRBJ2-7, with D possibly matching TRBD2 (5 bases). Germline-derived CDR1 and CDR2 are DFQATT and SNEGSKA (reference sequence). V dropped 6 bases and J dropped 3 bases, with 21 bases sitting between them. The CDR3 runs 15 residues. For the CDR3, the DNA is TGCAGTGCCACTGCGCTATCGGGGAATGGCTACGAGCAGTACTTC. Encoded protein: CSATALSGNGYEQYF.

The chain links TRBV7-2 to TRBJ2-3; the match to TRBD2 covers 10 bases. Losses at the gene ends were 1 base for V and 7 bases for J; bases not matched to a gene: 5. This CDR3 spans 15 amino acids. Germline V gene data show CDR1 as SGHTA and CDR2 as FQGNSA. Here the CDR3 reads CASSLGLAGVHTQYF. Here the CDR3 DNA reads TGTGCCAGCAGCTTAGGGCTAGCGGGGGTACATACGCAGTATTTT.

This clonotype was observed a handful of times. V gene TRBV4-3 combines with J gene TRBJ2-1; 9 positions agree with TRBD2. This CDR3 has 16 amino acids. The V and J ends lost 4 bases and 4 bases, in that order; junction bases with no gene match: 8. Germline values: CDR1 LGHNA, CDR2 YSLEER. CDR3 DNA sequence: TGCGCCAGCAGCCGAGCTAGCGGGATGGCATACAATGAGCAGTTCTTC. This translates into CASSRASGMAYNEQFF.

The chain has TRBV28 and TRBJ2-6; D is ambiguous. This CDR3 is built from 15 residues. CDR1 and CDR2 (germline): MDHEN, SYDVKM. V gave up 1 base and J gave up 4 bases, with 8 bases separating them. CDR3 residues: CASSLLTAGANVLTF. The CDR3, as DNA: TGTGCCAGCAGTTTATTAACGGCAGGGGCCAACGTCCTGACTTTC.

The rearrangement joins TRBV20-1 to TRBJ2-5; no firm D call. Germline V gives CDR1 DFQATT, CDR2 SNEGSKA (reference sequence). The V end was cut by 0 bases, the J end by 0 bases, with 5 bases between. The CDR3 loop spans 13 amino acids. The CDR3 spells CSAREPYQETQYF. The CDR3 nucleotides read TGCAGTGCTAGAGAGCCGTACCAAGAGACCCAGTACTTC.

This rearrangement joins TRBV25-1 to TRBJ1-2, with D possibly being TRBD1 (5 bases). The CDR3 runs to 14 residues. Germline V gene data show CDR1 as MGHDK and CDR2 as SYGVNS. V lost 4 bases to trimming and J lost 11 bases, with 20 bases between them. DNA for the CDR3: TGTGCCAGCAGTGGACCGGGACTAACAACCGAATACACCTTC. This sequence encodes CASSGPGLTTEYTF.

This clonotype was counted only a few times. The chain has TRBV9 and TRBJ1-5; D ambiguous. The germline V gene encodes CDR1 SGDLS and CDR2 YYNGEE. V was pared by 4 bases and J by 1 base, with 12 bases between. This CDR3 is built from 15 residues. The CDR3 here is CASSKFWESNQPQHF. The CDR3 nucleotides are TGTGCCAGCAGCAAATTTTGGGAGAGCAATCAGCCCCAGCATTTT.

This clonotype was counted a few times. The chain recombines TRBV20-1 with TRBJ2-6; possibly TRBD1 for D (5 bases). The CDR3 extends over 16 amino acids. V lost 1 base and J 2 bases, leaving 12 bases between the germline ends. Germline V gene lookup returns CDR1 DFQATT and CDR2 SNEGSKA (reference sequence). CDR3 in amino acids: CSARGGSTTGANVLTF. Here the CDR3 DNA reads TGCAGTGCTAGAGGGGGCAGTACCACTGGGGCCAACGTCCTGACTTTC.

Comments on this clonotype: A read error may be the cause here, since a much bigger clone is one base away. The chain combines TRBV15 with TRBJ1-6; D remains ambiguous. This CDR3 is 13 amino acids long. Per the germline V gene, CDR1 is LNHNV and CDR2 is YYDKDF (reference sequence). The CDR3 loop reads CATSRGVNSSLHF. The CDR3 DNA sequence: TGTGCCACCAGCAGGGGAGTGAATTCATCCCTCCACTTT.

This clonotype was picked up many times. The chain recombines TRBV5-1 with TRBJ2-5; weak D call: TRBD2 (6 bases). V dropped 5 bases and J dropped 4 bases, with 15 bases sitting between them. Looked up from germline, CDR1 is SGHRS and CDR2 is YFSETQ. This CDR3 region has 14 residues. In DNA, the CDR3 is TGCGCCAGCAGAGTGGGCGGGACGAGAGAGACCCAGTACTTC. Protein: CASRVGGTRETQYF.

This chain connects TRBV20-1 to TRBJ2-1; possibly TRBD1 or TRBD2 for D (5 bases each). The J call may be faulty, since TRBJ2-7 better matches the DNA end. The CDR3 covers 14 residues. Germline CDR1 is DFQATT and CDR2 is SNEGSKA (reference sequence). CDR3 DNA: TGCAGTGCTGGGGGAGAGGGCAGGGTAGACGAGCAGTACTTC. It codes for CSAGGEGRVDEQYF.

In this sample, this clonotype turned up a few times. This chain uses TRBV29-1 with TRBJ2-5; no firm D call. CDR1 SQVTM and CDR2 ANQGSEA come from the germline V gene. The CDR3 is 12 residues long. Between the trimmed V and J ends, which lost 8 bases and 3 bases, there was a span of 13 bases. In nucleotides, the CDR3 is TGCAGCTACCTGCTGGGGAAAGAGACCCAGTACTTC. Protein product: CSYLLGKETQYF.

The chain joins TRBV6-2 or TRBV6-3 to TRBJ1-5, with 9 bases identical to TRBD1. The V and J ends lost 3 bases and 0 bases, in that order; junction bases with no gene match: 12. This CDR3 spans 19 amino acids. Germline CDR1 MNHEY, CDR2 SVGEGT. The CDR3 DNA is TGTGCCAGCAGTTATTTGCCGAGACAGGGGGTCGGTAGCAATCAGCCCCAGCATTTT. Encoded protein: CASSYLPRQGVGSNQPQHF.

This chain links TRBV15 with TRBJ2-5, with D unresolved. Germline V CDR1 and CDR2: LNHNV, YYDKDF (reference sequence). The CDR3 is 13 residues long. V lost 3 bases to trimming and J lost 2 bases, with 7 bases between them. The CDR3 here is CATSSDGQETQYF. In nucleotides, the CDR3 is TGTGCCACCAGCAGTGATGGGCAAGAGACCCAGTACTTC.

This clonotype was seen more than once but under ten times. The CDR3 DNA reads TGCAGTGCTAGGGACTTACGGGGAGTGTACCAAGAGACCCAGTACTTC. Amino acids: CSARDLRGVYQETQYF. This sequence joins TRBV20-1 and TRBJ2-5; TRBD2 might be the D (5 bases). Germline CDR1 DFQATT, CDR2 SNEGSKA (reference sequence). The CDR3 loop spans 16 amino acids. Trimming cost V 3 bases and J 0 bases, with 17 bases left between them.

The rearrangement links TRBV10-3 to TRBJ1-2, with D hard to call. Deletions cut 0 bases from V and 5 bases from J, with 10 bases between. CDR3 length equals 14 residues. CDR1 ENHRY and CDR2 SYGVKD come from the germline V gene. This CDR3 is CAISESGSGYGYTF. The CDR3 DNA reads as TGTGCCATCAGTGAGTCTGGGTCGGGGTATGGCTACACCTTC.

The chain recombines TRBV6-5 with TRBJ1-2; D remains ambiguous. V was trimmed by 5 bases and J by 6 bases, leaving 13 bases between them. CDR1 is MNHEY, CDR2 SVGAGI, per germline. This CDR3 is built from 13 residues. This chain's CDR3 is CASSPRASNGYTF. The CDR3 DNA sequence: TGTGCCAGCAGTCCCCGGGCTTCGAATGGCTACACCTTC.

The rearrangement links TRBV7-9 to TRBJ2-1; D gene unclear. The CDR3 is made up of 11 amino acids. Per germline, CDR1 SEHNR and CDR2 FQNEAQ (reference sequence). The V gene lost 0 bases and the J gene lost 10 bases, with 4 bases spanning the gap. This CDR3 reads CASSLASEQFF. For the CDR3, the DNA is TGTGCCAGCAGCTTAGCTAGCGAGCAGTTCTTC.

This chain uses TRBV10-3 with TRBJ2-3; 10 nucleotides match TRBD2. The CDR3 loop spans 16 amino acids. Germline V gene sequence: CDR1 ENHRY, CDR2 SYGVKD. V dropped 5 bases and J dropped 4; count of bases not matched to a gene: 9. CDR3 residues: CAISPLKAGGPDTQYF. For the CDR3, the DNA is TGTGCCATCAGTCCCCTTAAAGCGGGAGGGCCAGATACGCAGTATTTT.

This clonotype showed up just a few times. The chain joins TRBV4-3 to TRBJ2-7; 11 nucleotides align to TRBD2. J lost 0 bases, V lost 1 base, and 5 bases had no gene match. The CDR3 extends over 17 amino acids. The germline CDR1 and CDR2 sequences are LGHNA and YSLEER. CDR3: CASSQGTSGPISYEQYF. The CDR3 DNA follows: TGCGCCAGCAGCCAAGGGACTAGCGGGCCGATCTCCTACGAGCAGTACTTC.

V is TRBV6-5 and J is TRBJ2-3; maybe TRBD2 (7 bases). This CDR3 spans 15 amino acids. Germline V CDR1 and CDR2: MNHEY, SVGAGI. The V and J ends lost 6 bases and 3 bases respectively, with 16 bases between them. CDR3 sequence reads: CASRNRAGVTDTQYF. CDR3 DNA sequence: TGTGCCAGCAGAAACAGGGCGGGGGTGACAGATACGCAGTATTTT.

This clonotype was picked up a small number of times. The chain couples TRBV12-3 or TRBV12-4 to TRBJ2-5; perhaps D is TRBD1 or TRBD2 (6 bases each). This CDR3 spans 14 amino acids. With 5 bases removed from V and 5 bases from J, the gap between germline ends came to 15 bases. The CDR3 coding sequence is TGTGCCAGCAGTGCACTCCCGGGGGCCGAGACCCAGTACTTC. The encoded protein is CASSALPGAETQYF.

The chain employs TRBV7-9 and TRBJ2-7; the D is unclear. Between the trimmed V and J ends, which lost 6 bases and 5 bases, there was a span of 17 bases. CDR1 is SEHNR and CDR2 is FQNEAQ in the germline V gene (reference sequence). This CDR3 is 14 amino acids long. The CDR3 nucleotides read TGTGCCAGCAGTCCATTTGGAGAGAGCGACGAGCAGTACTTC. Its translation: CASSPFGESDEQYF.